A selection of T cell receptor beta chains follows, all from one sample in a study of blood T cell repertoires in COVID-19. The method was immunoSEQ multiplex PCR; TCRdb's version includes in-frame clones alone and lacks a portion of them. Among 300,000 to 350,000 clones, around nine tenths were seen once, and the ten largest hold around 9%. The sequencing sample was made of PBMCs or T cells enriched from blood (not recorded which). The receptors originated from a woman aged 30 to 39 who had recovered from COVID-19. The CDR3 runs from the conserved cysteine through the conserved F or W. Each record gives: V gene, J gene, CDR3 protein.

V gene: TRBV9
J gene: TRBJ2-1
CDR3 protein: CASSPGGTLTYNEQFF

V gene: TRBV6-5
J gene: TRBJ1-1
CDR3 protein: CASSWTGANTEAFF

V gene: TRBV6-5
J gene: TRBJ1-2
CDR3 protein: CASSYSGQGPAGYTF

V gene: TRBV7-2
J gene: TRBJ2-1
CDR3 protein: CASSLVTSGRTLKQFF

V gene: TRBV11-1
J gene: TRBJ2-5
CDR3 protein: CASSPRGGQETQYF

V gene: TRBV5-1
J gene: TRBJ2-5
CDR3 protein: CASSLAGGRVETQYF

V gene: TRBV10-3
J gene: TRBJ2-1
CDR3 protein: CAISSTEISYNEQFF

V gene: TRBV19
J gene: TRBJ2-7
CDR3 protein: CASSIGGDYEQYF

V gene: TRBV15
J gene: TRBJ1-1
CDR3 protein: CATSRDLWTGGNTEAFF

V gene: TRBV4-3
J gene: TRBJ1-6
CDR3 protein: CASSQRQGHLGIVF

V gene: TRBV5-4
J gene: TRBJ2-3
CDR3 protein: CASSLIRLPSTDTQYF

V gene: TRBV5-8
J gene: TRBJ1-2
CDR3 protein: CASSLNAANYGYTF

V gene: TRBV9
J gene: TRBJ1-3
CDR3 protein: CASSPDSFSGNTIYF

V gene: TRBV10-3
J gene: TRBJ1-2
CDR3 protein: CAISDGQEDYGYTF

V gene: TRBV11-3
J gene: TRBJ2-1
CDR3 protein: CASSLPGGEQFF

V gene: TRBV27
J gene: TRBJ1-6
CDR3 protein: CASSSSGFSSYNSPLHF

V gene: TRBV4-2
J gene: TRBJ1-6
CDR3 protein: CASNTYSYNSPLHF

V gene: TRBV9
J gene: TRBJ2-5
CDR3 protein: CASSGLEWETQYF

V gene: TRBV4-2
J gene: TRBJ2-3
CDR3 protein: CASSQGPGGNSDTQYF

V gene: TRBV20-1
J gene: TRBJ2-1
CDR3 protein: CSASEETGQGTSGSRNEQFF

V gene: TRBV30
J gene: TRBJ1-6
CDR3 protein: CAWSVLQGRSPLHF

V gene: TRBV10-3
J gene: TRBJ2-5
CDR3 protein: CAISESGGETQYF

V gene: TRBV15
J gene: TRBJ1-2
CDR3 protein: CATSIGQTSYGYTF

V gene: TRBV6-2/TRBV6-3
J gene: TRBJ2-5
CDR3 protein: CASSPIRLGTQYF

V gene: TRBV27
J gene: TRBJ2-7
CDR3 protein: CASSSPGTGSYEQYF

V gene: TRBV6-1
J gene: TRBJ2-5
CDR3 protein: CASKVAGAEETQYF

V gene: TRBV27
J gene: TRBJ2-3
CDR3 protein: CATQGGADTQYF

V gene: TRBV6-1
J gene: TRBJ1-4
CDR3 protein: CASSDHGQGGEKLFF

V gene: TRBV4-2
J gene: TRBJ1-6
CDR3 protein: CASSQGDSYSPLHF

V gene: TRBV28
J gene: TRBJ2-1
CDR3 protein: CASSPRTGGLYNEQFF

V gene: TRBV5-1
J gene: TRBJ2-1
CDR3 protein: CASSLAVASGRGREFF

V gene: TRBV12-5
J gene: TRBJ2-2
CDR3 protein: CASGLGPPSSGELFF

V gene: TRBV6-4
J gene: TRBJ2-3
CDR3 protein: CASSELAGAGVDTQYF

V gene: TRBV13
J gene: TRBJ2-2
CDR3 protein: CASGWASGPKYSGELFF

V gene: TRBV29-1
J gene: TRBJ2-1
CDR3 protein: CSVHWDRGDWEQFF